These 5 T cell receptor beta chains were sequenced from one sample in a study of shared clonotypes between healthy human individuals. Assay: immunoSEQ multiplex PCR; the TCRdb copy retains only in-frame clones and omits some. This sample has about 500,000 clones, with 77% found just once. Sequencing was carried out using PBMCs. The source of these receptors is a woman aged 40 to 50 in good health. Some clones in this sample may be carry-over from other donors' samples.

This sequence joins TRBV7-3 and TRBJ2-2, with D possibly being TRBD1 or TRBD2 (5 bases each). The V gene lost 5 bases and the J gene lost 5 bases, with 18 bases spanning the gap. This CDR3 has 16 residues. Germline V lookup: CDR1 SGHTA, CDR2 FQGTGA. CDR3 nucleotides: TGTGCCAGCAGCCCAAATTCCGGGACGACAACCGGGGAGCTGTTTTTT. It specifies CASSPNSGTTTGELFF.

This chain joins TRBV6-1 and TRBJ2-3, with 10 bases aligning to TRBD2. The V segment lost 3 bases and the J segment 4 bases; nucleotides outside the gene matches: 7. Germline assignment: CDR1 MNHNS and CDR2 SASEGT. CDR3 size: 16 residues. The CDR3 protein is CASSDLAGERPDTQYF. The CDR3 bases are TGTGCCAGCAGTGACCTAGCGGGAGAGAGGCCAGATACGCAGTATTTT.

The chain has TRBV18 and TRBJ1-5; D is unclear. Germline-derived CDR1 and CDR2 are KGHSH and LQKENI. The CDR3 spans 13 residues. V gave up 3 bases and J gave up 7 bases, with 10 bases separating them. The chain's CDR3 is CASSPSTDQPQHF. CDR3 nucleotide sequence: TGTGCCAGCTCACCGTCAACAGACCAGCCCCAGCATTTT. The whole variable domain, filled in from reference TRBV18 and TRBJ1-5, reads NAGVMQNPRHLVRRRGQEARLRCSPMKGHSHVYWYRQLPEEGLKFMVYLQKENIIDESGMPKERFSAEFPKEGPSILRIQQVVRGDSAAYFCASSPSTDQPQHFGDGTRLSIL.

A word on this clone: A far larger clone is one base from this, pointing to a likely read error. The sample contains more than one DNA sequence encoding this CDR3. The rearrangement joins TRBV28 to TRBJ2-5, with 7 bases that match TRBD1. CDR3 length equals 14 residues. Germline loops: CDR1 MDHEN, CDR2 SYDVKM. Germline trimming cut 6 bases from V and 2 bases from J; bases unmatched to any gene: 6. For the CDR3, the DNA is TGTGCCAGCAGGCGGACAGGAGATCAAGAGACCCAGTACTTC. Amino acid sequence: CASRRTGDQETQYF.

This clone has just a few counts. V gene TRBV14 combines with J gene TRBJ1-3, with D unresolved. V gave up 5 bases and J gave up 0 bases, with 17 bases separating them. This CDR3 is built from 17 residues. CDR1 and CDR2 (germline): SGHDN, FVKESK. CDR3 bases: TGTGCCAGCAGCTCAGGAATGGCGGTTAGCTCTGGAAACACCATATATTTT. Translation: CASSSGMAVSSGNTIYF.